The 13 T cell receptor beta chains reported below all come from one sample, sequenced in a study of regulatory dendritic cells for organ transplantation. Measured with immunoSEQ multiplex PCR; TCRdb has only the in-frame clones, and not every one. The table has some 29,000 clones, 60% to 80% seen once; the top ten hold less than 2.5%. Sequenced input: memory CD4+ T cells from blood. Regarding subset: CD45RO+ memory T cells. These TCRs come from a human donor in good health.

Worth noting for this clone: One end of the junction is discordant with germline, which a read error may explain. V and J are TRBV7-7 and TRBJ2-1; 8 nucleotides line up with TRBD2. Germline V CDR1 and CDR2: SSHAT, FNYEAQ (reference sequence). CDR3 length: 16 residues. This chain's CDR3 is CASSLAGTRWCNEQFF. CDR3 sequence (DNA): TGTGCTAGCAGCTTAGCTGGGACTAGATGGTGCAATGAGCAGTTCTTC.

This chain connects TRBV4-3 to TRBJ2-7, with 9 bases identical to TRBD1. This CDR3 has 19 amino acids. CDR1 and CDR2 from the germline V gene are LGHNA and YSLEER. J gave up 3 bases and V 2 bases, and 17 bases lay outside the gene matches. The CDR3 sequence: CASSQSGGTGTVVGYEQYF. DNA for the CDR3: TGCGCCAGCAGCCAATCAGGGGGGACAGGGACGGTAGTGGGCTACGAGCAGTACTTC.

CDR3: CGLTADNSPLHF. CDR3 DNA: TGTGGGCTGACAGCGGACAATTCACCCCTCCACTTT. The rearrangement links TRBV6-6 to TRBJ1-6; tentative D call: TRBD1 (5 bases). Germline V gene data show CDR1 as MNHNY and CDR2 as SVGAGI (reference sequence). The CDR3 extends over 12 amino acids.

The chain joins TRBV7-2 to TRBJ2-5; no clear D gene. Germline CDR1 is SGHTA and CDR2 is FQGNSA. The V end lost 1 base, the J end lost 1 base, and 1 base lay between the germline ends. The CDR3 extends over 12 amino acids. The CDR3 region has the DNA TGTGCCAGCAGCTTAGTCCAAGAGACCCAGTACTTC. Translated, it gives CASSLVQETQYF.

The CDR3 coding sequence is TGCGCCAGCAGCCAAGGCCCTAATAGCGGGAGGGCCCCCTACAATGAGCAGTTCTTC. It is translated as CASSQGPNSGRAPYNEQFF. This rearrangement joins TRBV4-1 to TRBJ2-1; TRBD2 agrees at 11 bases. The CDR3 consists of 19 residues. Germline V lookup: CDR1 MGHRA, CDR2 YSYEKL. V lost 1 base to trimming and J lost 2 bases; unmatched junction nucleotides: 10.

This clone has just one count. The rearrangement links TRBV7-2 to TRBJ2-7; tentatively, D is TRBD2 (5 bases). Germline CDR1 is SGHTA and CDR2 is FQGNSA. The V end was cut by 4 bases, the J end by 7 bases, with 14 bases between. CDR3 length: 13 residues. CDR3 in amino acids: CASSSVVRGEQYF. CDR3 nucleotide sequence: TGTGCCAGCAGCTCCGTAGTCAGAGGGGAGCAGTACTTC.

CDR3 bases: TGCAGTGCTAGTAACAGCTACGAGCAGTACTTC. Translated: CSASNSYEQYF. The V gene is TRBV20-1, the J gene TRBJ2-7, with D unresolved. V lost 3 bases and J lost 3, with 6 bases in between. The CDR3 has 11 amino acids. Germline V gene sequence: CDR1 DFQATT, CDR2 SNEGSKA (reference sequence).

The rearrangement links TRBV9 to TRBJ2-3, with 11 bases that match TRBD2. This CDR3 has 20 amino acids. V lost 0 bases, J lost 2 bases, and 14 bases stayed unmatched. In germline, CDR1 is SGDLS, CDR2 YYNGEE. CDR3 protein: CASSVGPLAGATTYTDTQYF. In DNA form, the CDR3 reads TGTGCCAGCAGCGTAGGGCCACTAGCGGGGGCCACTACGTACACAGATACGCAGTATTTT.

The CDR3 DNA reads as TGCAGCGTTGCCCCCGATAAGGCAGGGGTCTCCTACGAGCAGTACTTC. It is translated as CSVAPDKAGVSYEQYF. The chain combines TRBV29-1 with TRBJ2-7, with a possible D match to TRBD1 (6 bases). The V end lost 4 bases, the J end lost 0 bases, and 19 bases lay between the germline ends. The CDR3 spans 16 residues. CDR1 and CDR2 from the germline V gene are SQVTM and ANQGSEA.

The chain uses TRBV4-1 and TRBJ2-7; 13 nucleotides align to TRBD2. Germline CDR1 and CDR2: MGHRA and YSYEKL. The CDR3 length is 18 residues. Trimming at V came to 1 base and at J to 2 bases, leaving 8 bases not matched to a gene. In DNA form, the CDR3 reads TGCGCCAGCAGCCAAGTCCTATTAACTAGCGGGAGGGCCTACGAGCAGTACTTC. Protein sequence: CASSQVLLTSGRAYEQYF.

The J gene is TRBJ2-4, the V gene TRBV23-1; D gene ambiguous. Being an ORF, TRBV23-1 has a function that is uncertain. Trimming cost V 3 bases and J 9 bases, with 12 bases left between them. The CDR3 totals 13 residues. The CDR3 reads CASSHALCGIQYF. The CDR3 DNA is TGCGCCAGCAGTCATGCTCTCTGTGGCATTCAGTACTTC.

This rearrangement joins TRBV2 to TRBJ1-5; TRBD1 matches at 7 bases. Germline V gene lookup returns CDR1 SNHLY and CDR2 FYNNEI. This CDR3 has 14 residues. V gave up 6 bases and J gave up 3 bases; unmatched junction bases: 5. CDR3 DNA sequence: TGTGCCAGCAGAGAGGGACAGATCAATCAGCCCCAGCATTTT. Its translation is CASREGQINQPQHF.

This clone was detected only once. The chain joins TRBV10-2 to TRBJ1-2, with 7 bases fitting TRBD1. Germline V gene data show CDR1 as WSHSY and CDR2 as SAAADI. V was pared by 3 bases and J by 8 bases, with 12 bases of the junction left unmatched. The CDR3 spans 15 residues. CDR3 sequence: CASSDPGQRTGGYTF. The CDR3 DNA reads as TGCGCCAGCAGTGACCCGGGACAGAGGACGGGCGGCTACACCTTC.